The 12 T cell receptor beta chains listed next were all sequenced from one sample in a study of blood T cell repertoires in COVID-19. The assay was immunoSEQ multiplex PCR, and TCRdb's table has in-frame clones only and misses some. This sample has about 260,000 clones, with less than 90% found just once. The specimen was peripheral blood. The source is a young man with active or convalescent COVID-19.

Here the CDR3 DNA reads TGCGCCAGCACGGGACAAAACGGCTATGAGCAGTTCTTC. Translating gives CASTGQNGYEQFF. V usage is TRBV5-1 and J usage is TRBJ2-1; maybe TRBD1 (6 bases). Trimming took off 6 bases at V and 8 bases at J, with 15 bases between the two ends. CDR3 size: 13 residues. Germline CDR1 and CDR2: SGHRS and YFSETQ.

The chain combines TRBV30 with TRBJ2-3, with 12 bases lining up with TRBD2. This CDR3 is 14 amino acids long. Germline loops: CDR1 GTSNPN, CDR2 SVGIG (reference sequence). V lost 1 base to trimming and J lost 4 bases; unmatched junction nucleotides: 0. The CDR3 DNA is TGTGCCTGGAGTGCTAGCGGGGGGGCAGATACGCAGTATTTT. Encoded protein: CAWSASGGADTQYF.

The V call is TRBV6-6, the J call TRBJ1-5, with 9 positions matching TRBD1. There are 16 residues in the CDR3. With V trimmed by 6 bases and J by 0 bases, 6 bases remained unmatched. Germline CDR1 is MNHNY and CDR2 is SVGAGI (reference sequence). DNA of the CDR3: TGTGCCAGCAGGACAGGGGGATCTAATAGCAATCAGCCCCAGCATTTT. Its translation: CASRTGGSNSNQPQHF.

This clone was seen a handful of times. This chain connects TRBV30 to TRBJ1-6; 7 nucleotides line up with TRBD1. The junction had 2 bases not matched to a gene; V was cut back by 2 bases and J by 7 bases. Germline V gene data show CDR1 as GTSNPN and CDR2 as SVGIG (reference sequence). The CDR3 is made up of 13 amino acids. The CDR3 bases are TGTGCCTGGAGTAAGACAGGGAATTCACCCCTCCACTTT. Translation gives CAWSKTGNSPLHF.

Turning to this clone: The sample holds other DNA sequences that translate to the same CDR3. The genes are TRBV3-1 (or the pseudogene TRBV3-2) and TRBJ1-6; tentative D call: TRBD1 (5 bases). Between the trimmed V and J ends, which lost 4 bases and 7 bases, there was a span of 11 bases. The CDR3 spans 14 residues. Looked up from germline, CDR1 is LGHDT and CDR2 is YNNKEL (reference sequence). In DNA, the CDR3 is TGTGCCAGCAGCCGGCAGGGTAGGAATTCACCCCTCCACTTT. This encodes CASSRQGRNSPLHF.

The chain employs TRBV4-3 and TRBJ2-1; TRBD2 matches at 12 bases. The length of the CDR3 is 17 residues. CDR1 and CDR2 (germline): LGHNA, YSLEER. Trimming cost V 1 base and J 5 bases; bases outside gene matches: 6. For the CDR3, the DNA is TGCGCCAGCAGCCAAGGGTCCCCTAGCGGGGGGGACAATGAGCAGTTCTTC. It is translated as CASSQGSPSGGDNEQFF.

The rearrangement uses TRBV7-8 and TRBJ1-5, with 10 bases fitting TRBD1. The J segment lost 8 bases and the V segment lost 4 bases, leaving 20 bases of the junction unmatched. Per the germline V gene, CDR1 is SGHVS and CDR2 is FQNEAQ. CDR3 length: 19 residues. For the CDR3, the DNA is TGTGCCAGCAGCTCAAACTACGTCGCCGGGGACAGGGGTAACGAGCCCCAGCATTTT. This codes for CASSSNYVAGDRGNEPQHF.

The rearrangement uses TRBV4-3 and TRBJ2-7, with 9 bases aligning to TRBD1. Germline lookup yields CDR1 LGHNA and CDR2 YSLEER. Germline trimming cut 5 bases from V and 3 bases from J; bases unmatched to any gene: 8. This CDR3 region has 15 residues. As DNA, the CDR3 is TGCGCCAGCAGCGAAGGAGGGACAGGGATCTACGAGCAGTACTTC. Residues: CASSEGGTGIYEQYF.

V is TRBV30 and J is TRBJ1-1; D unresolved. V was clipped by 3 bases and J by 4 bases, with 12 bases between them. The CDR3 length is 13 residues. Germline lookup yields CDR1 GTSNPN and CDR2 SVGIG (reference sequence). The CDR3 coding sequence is TGTGCCTGGAGGACACGGGCGGGCACTGAAGCTTTCTTT. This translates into CAWRTRAGTEAFF. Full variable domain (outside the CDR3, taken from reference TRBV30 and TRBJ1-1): SQTIHQWPATLVQPVGSPLSLECTVEGTSNPNLYWYRQAAGRGLQLLFYSVGIGQISSEVPQNLSASRPQDRQFILSSKKLLLSDSGFYLCAWRTRAGTEAFFGQGTRLTVV.

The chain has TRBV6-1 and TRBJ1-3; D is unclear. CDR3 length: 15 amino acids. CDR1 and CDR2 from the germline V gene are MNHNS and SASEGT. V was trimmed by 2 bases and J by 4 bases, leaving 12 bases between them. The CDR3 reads CASSELTVGGNTIYF. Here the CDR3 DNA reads TGTGCCAGCAGTGAACTAACAGTAGGAGGAAACACCATATATTTT.

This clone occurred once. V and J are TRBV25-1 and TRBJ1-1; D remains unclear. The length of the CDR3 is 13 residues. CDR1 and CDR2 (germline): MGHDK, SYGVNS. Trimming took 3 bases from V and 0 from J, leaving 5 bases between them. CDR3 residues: CASSESVNTEAFF. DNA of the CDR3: TGTGCCAGCAGTGAGTCGGTGAACACTGAAGCTTTCTTT.

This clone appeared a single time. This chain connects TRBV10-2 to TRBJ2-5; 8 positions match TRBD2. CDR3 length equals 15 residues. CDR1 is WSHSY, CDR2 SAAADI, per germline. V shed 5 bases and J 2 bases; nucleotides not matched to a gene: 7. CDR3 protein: CASSLAGWKQETQYF. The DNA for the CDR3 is TGCGCCAGCAGTTTAGCGGGGTGGAAACAAGAGACCCAGTACTTC.